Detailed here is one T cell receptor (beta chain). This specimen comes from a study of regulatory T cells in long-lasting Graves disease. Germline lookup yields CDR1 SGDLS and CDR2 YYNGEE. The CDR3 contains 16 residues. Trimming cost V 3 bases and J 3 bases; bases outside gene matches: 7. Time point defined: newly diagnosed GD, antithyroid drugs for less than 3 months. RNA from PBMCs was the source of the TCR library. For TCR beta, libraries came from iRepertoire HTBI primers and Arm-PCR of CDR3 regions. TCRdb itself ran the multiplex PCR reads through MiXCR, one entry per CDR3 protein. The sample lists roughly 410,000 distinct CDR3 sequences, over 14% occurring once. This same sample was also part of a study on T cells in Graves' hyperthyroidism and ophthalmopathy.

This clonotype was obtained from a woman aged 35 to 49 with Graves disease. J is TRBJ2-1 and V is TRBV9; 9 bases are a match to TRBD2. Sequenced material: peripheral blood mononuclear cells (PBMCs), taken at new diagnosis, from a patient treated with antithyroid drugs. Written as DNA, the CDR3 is TGTGCCAGCAGCGGACATAGCGGGAGCTTCTACAATGAGCAGTTCTTC. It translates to CASSGHSGSFYNEQFF.